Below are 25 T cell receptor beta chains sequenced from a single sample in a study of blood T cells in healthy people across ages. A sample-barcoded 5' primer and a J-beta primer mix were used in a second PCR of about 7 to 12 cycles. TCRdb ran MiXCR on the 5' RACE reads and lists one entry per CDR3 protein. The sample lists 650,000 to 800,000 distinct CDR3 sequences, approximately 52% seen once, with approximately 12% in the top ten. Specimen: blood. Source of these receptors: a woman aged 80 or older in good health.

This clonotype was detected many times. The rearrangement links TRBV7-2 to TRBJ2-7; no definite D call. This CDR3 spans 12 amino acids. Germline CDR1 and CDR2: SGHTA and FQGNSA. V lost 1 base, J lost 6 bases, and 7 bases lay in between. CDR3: CASSLVLPEQYF. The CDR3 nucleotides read TGTGCCAGCAGCTTAGTTCTTCCCGAGCAGTACTTC.

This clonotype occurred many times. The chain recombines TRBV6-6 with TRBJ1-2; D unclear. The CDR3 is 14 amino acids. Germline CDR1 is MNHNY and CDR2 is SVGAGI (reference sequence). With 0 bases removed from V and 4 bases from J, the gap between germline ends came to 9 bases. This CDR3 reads CASSYSWVGYGYTF. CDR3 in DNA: TGTGCCAGCAGTTACTCGTGGGTCGGCTATGGCTACACCTTC.

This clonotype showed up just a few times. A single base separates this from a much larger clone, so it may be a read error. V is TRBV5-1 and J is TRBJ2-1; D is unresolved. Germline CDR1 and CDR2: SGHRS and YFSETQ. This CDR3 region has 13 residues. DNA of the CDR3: TGCGCCGGCAGCTTATCCCCTATCCATGAGCAGTTCTTC. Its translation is CAGSLSPIHEQFF.

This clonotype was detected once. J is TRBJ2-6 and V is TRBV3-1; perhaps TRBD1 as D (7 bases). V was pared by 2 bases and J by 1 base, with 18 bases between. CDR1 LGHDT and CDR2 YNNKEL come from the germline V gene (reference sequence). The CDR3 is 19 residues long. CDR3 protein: CASSQMRRDSPSGANVLTF. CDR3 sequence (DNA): TGTGCCAGCAGCCAAATGCGGCGGGACAGCCCTTCTGGGGCCAACGTCCTGACTTTC.

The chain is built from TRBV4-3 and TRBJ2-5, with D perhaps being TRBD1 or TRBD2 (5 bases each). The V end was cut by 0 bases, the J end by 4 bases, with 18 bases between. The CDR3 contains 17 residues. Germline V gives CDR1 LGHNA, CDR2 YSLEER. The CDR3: CASSQDFGTGGGETQYF. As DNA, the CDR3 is TGCGCCAGCAGCCAAGATTTTGGGACCGGTGGGGGAGAGACCCAGTACTTC.

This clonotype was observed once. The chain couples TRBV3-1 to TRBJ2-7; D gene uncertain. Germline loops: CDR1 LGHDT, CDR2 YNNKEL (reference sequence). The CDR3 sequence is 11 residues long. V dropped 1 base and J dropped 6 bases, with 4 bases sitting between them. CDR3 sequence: CASSQAPEQYF. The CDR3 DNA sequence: TGTGCCAGCAGCCAAGCTCCCGAGCAGTACTTC.

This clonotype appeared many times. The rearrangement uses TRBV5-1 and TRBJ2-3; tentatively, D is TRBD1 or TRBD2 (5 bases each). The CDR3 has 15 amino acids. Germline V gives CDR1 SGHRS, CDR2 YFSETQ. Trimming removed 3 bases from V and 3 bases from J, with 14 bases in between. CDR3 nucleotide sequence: TGCGCCAGCAGCTCAACCGGGACGGCTACAGATACGCAGTATTTT. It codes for CASSSTGTATDTQYF.

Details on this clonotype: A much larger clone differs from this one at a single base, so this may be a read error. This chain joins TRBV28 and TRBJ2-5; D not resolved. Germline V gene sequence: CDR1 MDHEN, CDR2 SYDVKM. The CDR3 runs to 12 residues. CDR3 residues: CAISLPEETQYF. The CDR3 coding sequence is TGTGCCATCAGTTTACCGGAAGAGACCCAGTACTTC.

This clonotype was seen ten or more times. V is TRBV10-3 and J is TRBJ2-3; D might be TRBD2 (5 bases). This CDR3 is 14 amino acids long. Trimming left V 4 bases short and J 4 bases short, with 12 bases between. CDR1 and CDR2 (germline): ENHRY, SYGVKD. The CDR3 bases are TGTGCCATCAGTGGTAATAGCGTCGCAGATACGCAGTATTTT. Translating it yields CAISGNSVADTQYF.

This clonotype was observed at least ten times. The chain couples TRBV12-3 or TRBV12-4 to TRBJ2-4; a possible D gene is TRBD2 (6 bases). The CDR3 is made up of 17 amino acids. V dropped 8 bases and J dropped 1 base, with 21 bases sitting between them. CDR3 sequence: CASQGGGTHKAKNIQYF. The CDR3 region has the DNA TGTGCCAGCCAAGGTGGCGGGACCCACAAGGCCAAAAACATTCAGTACTTC.

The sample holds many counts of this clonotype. The CDR3 nucleotides are TGTGCCACCAGCAGAGTCGAAGCTTACAATGAGCAGTTCTTC. It encodes CATSRVEAYNEQFF. The chain joins TRBV15 to TRBJ2-1, with D unresolved. This CDR3 has 14 residues. V shed 1 base and J shed 4 bases, with 8 bases lying between them. Germline V lookup: CDR1 LNHNV, CDR2 YYDKDF (reference sequence).

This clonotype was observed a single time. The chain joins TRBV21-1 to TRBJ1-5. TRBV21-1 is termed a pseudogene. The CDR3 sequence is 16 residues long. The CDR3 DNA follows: TGTGCCAGCAGAGTGGGCCCCAGCAATAGCAATCGGCCCCAGCATTTT. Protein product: CASRVGPSNSNRPQHF.

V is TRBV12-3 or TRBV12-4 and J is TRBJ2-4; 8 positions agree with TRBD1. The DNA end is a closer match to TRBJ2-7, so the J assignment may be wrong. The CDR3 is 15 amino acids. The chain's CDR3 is CASRETGTGPYEQYF. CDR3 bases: TGTGCCAGCAGGGAGACCGGGACAGGACCCTACGAGCAGTACTTC.

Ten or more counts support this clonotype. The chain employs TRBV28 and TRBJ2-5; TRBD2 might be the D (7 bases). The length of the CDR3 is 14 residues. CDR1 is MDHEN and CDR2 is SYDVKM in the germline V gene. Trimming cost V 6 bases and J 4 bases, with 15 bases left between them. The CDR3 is CASRLGGEGETQYF. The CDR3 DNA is TGTGCCAGCAGATTAGGGGGGGAAGGAGAGACCCAGTACTTC.

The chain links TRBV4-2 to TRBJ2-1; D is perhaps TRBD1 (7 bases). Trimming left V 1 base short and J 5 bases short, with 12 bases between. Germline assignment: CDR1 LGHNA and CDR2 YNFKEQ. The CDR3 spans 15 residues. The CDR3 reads CASSQGGTAHNEQFF. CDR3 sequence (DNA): TGTGCCAGCAGCCAAGGCGGGACAGCGCACAATGAGCAGTTCTTC.

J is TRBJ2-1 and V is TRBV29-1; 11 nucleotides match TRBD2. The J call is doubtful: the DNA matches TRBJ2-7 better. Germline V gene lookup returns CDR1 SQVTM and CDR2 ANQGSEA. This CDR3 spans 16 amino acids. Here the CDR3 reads CSVEDCTSGGYNEQYF. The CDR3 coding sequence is TGCAGCGTTGAAGACTGTACTAGCGGGGGCTACAATGAGCAGTACTTC.

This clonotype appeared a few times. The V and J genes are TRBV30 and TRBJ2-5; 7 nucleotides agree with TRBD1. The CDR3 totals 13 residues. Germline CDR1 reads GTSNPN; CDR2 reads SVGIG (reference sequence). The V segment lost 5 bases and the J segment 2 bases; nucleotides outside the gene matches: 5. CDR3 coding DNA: TGTGCCTGGGGCCGGGACAGTCAAGAGACCCAGTACTTC. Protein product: CAWGRDSQETQYF.

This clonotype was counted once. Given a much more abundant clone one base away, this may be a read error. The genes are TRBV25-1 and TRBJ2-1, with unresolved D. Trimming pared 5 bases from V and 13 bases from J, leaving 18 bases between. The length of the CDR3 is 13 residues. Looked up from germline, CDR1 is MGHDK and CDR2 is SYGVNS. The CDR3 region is CASSRAGTETQFF. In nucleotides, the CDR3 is TGTGCCAGCAGTAGGGCAGGTACAGAGACCCAGTTCTTC. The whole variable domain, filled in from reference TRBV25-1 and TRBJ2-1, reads EADIYQTPRYLVIGTGKKITLECSQTMGHDKMYWYQQDPGMELHLIHYSYGVNSTEKGDLSSESTVSRIRTEHFPLTLESARPSHTSQYLCASSRAGTETQFFGPGTRLTVL.

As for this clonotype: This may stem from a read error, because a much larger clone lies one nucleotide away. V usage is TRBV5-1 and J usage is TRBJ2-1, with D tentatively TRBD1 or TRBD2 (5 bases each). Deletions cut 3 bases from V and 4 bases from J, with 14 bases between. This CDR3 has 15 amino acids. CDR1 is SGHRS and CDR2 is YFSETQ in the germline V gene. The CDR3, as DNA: TGCGCCAGCAGCTGGGTAACGGGGCAGTACAATGAGCAGTTCTTC. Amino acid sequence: CASSWVTGQYNEQFF. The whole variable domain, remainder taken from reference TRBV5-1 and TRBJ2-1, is KAGVTQTPRYLIKTRGQQVTLSCSPISGHRSVSWYQQTPGQGLQFLFEYFSETQRNKGNFPGRFSGRQFSNSRSEMNVSTLELGDSALYLCASSWVTGQYNEQFFGPGTRLTVL.

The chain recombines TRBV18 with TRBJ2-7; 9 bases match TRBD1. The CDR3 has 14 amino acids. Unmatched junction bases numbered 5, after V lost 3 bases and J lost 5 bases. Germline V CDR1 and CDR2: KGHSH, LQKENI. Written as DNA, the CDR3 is TGTGCCAGCTCACCGGTGGGACAGGGTGACGAGCAGTACTTC. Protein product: CASSPVGQGDEQYF.

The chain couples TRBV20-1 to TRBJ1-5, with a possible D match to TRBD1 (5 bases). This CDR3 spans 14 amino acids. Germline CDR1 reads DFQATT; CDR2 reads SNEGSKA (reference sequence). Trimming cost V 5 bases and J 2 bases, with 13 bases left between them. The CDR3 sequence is CSASQGRGNQPQHF. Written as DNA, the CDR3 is TGCAGTGCTTCCCAGGGTAGGGGCAATCAGCCCCAGCATTTT.

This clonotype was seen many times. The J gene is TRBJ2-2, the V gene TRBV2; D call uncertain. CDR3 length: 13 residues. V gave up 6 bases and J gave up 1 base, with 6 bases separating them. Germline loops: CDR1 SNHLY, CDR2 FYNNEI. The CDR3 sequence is CASSARNTGELFF. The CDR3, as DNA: TGTGCCAGCAGCGCCAGGAACACCGGGGAGCTGTTTTTT.

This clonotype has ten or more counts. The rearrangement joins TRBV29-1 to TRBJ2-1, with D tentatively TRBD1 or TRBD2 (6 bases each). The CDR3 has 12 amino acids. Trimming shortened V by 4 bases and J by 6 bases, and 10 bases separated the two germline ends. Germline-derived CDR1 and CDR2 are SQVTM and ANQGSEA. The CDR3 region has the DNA TGCAGCGTTGTAAGGGGGGTCAATGAGCAGTTCTTC. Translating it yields CSVVRGVNEQFF.

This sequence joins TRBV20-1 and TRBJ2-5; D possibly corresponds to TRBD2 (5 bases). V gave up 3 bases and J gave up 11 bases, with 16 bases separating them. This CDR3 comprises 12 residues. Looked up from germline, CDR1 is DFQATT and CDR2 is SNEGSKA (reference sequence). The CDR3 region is CSASSGSPEQYF. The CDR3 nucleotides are TGCAGTGCTAGTTCGGGATCCCCGGAGCAGTACTTC.

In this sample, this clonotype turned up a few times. CDR3 in DNA: TGTGCCAGCAGTCAGATGAACACTGAAGCTTTCTTT. Its protein is CASSQMNTEAFF. V and J are TRBV12-3 or TRBV12-4 and TRBJ1-1; D call uncertain. V was trimmed by 5 bases and J by 0 bases, leaving 4 bases between them. This CDR3 is 12 amino acids long.